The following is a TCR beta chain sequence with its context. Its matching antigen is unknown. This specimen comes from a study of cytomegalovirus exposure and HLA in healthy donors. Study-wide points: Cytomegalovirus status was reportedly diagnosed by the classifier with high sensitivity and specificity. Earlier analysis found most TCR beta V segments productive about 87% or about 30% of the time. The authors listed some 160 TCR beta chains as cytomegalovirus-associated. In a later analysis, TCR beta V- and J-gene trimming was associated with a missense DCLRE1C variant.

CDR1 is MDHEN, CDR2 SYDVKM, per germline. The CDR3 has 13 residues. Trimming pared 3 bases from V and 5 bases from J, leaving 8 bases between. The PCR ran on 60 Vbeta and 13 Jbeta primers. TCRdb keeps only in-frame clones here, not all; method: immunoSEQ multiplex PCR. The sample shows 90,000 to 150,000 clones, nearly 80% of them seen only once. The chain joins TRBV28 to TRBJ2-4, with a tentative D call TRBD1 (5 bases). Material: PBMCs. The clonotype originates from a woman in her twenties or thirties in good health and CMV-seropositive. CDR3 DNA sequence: TGTGCCAGCAGTTTGTCACAGGAAAACATTCAGTACTTC. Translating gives CASSLSQENIQYF.